This TCR beta chain was retrieved from a study of blood T cell repertoires in COVID-19 (dated by TCRdb to between 2020 and 2021). Context from the whole study: The collaborator samples originated in the United States, Italy and Spain and spanned the acute and convalescent phases of COVID-19. A freely available public database, intended as a resource for researchers studying the immune response to SARS-CoV-2, is where the repertoires were released. Sample metadata almost always included a de-identified subject ID, COVID-19 status, age in years and sex. Samples were obtained from the ongoing ImmuneRACE study (first 160 participants) and from roughly 1,300 subjects provided by 6 global collaborators. Deeply sampled blood TCRbeta repertoires from subjects exposed to, actively infected with, or recovered from COVID-19 were included in the dataset. Where available, HLA class I and class II types were obtained from metadata supplied by the sample provider rather than from assay-based typing. The material from the prospective study consisted of cDNA or gDNA derived from T cells, B-cell-depleted T cells, or PBMCs.

TCRbeta CDR3 regions were amplified from genomic DNA by means of the immunoSEQ Assay, a bias-controlled multiplex PCR. In the authors' own workflow: The number of nucleated cells in each sample was estimated from the amplification of reference gene primers within the assay. To quantify the absolute abundance of each unique TCRbeta CDR3 rearrangement, sequence reads were collapsed and filtered. For each sample, productive Simpson clonality was calculated as the square root of Simpson's diversity index across productive rearrangements. The table comes from immuneACCESS by way of TCRdb, which keeps in-frame sequences with V and J called. Part of the clones is missing from these tables; in studies checked, under half for an unresolved V gene and the rest for unknown reasons. V and J calls and clone size come straight from that table; D and trimming were deduced from the DNA. A total of fewer than 100,000 clones appear in this sample, around 85% of them only once. The ten top clones hold under 20% of the sample.

Whole blood was collected in K2EDTA tubes by collaborating institutions according to the institutions' own protocols. For TCRbeta analysis, collaborators shipped samples as frozen whole blood, isolated PBMCs, or DNA extracted from either of those sample types. From its cysteine to its phenylalanine, the CDR3 spans 17 amino acids. The entry retains the CDR3 DNA only, 51 bases that are in frame from base 1. CDR1 and CDR2 (MDHEN, SYDVKM) derive from the germline V gene. Unmatched junction bases come to 11, with V trimmed by 4 bases and J by 8 bases. On this clone itself: This receptor's antigen is unknown. No much larger clone exists at a distance of one base, and base qualities are not known.

Broader findings and caveats from the paper: Clinical and demographic metadata were provided uncurated, with the amount varying by source and participant.

The receptor comes from an elderly man in a cohort sampled during active COVID-19. This chain joins TRBV28 to TRBJ2-1, with 13 bases aligning to TRBD2. The specimen sequenced was peripheral blood. The sequence in DNA is TGTGCCAGCAGTTCCCTATCTACTAGCGGGGGGGTATATGAGCAGTTCTTC. This translates into CASSSLSTSGGVYEQFF.